These 26 T cell receptor beta chains share one sample of origin, sequenced in a study of sequential checkpoint blockade in melanoma. Method: immunoSEQ multiplex PCR; TCRdb's copy keeps in-frame clones and lacks some. The data contain fewer than 25,000 clones, over 75% of them singletons. As to treatment: randomized to nivolumab then ipilimumab (arm A) or the reverse (arm B). Sequenced here: CD8+ T cells sorted from blood (inferred from file names), sampled from a patient given nivolumab and ipilimumab in sequence. The receptor set was obtained from a human donor with melanoma.

The rearrangement links TRBV6-4 to TRBJ2-2; D not certain. The germline CDR1 and CDR2 sequences are MRHNA and SNTAGT. The CDR3 consists of 15 residues. V was cut by 6 bases and J by 4 bases, with 15 bases left in between. In nucleotides, the CDR3 is TGTGCCAGCAGAGCCCAGGCCCTGGGCACCGGGGAGCTGTTTTTT. This codes for CASRAQALGTGELFF.

The chain carries TRBV5-1 and TRBJ2-1, with TRBD2 matching 10 bases. Germline V gene sequence: CDR1 SGHRS, CDR2 YFSETQ. The CDR3 covers 15 residues. The J segment lost 5 bases and the V segment lost 4 bases, leaving 6 bases of the junction unmatched. CDR3 bases: TGCGCCAGCAGCCCACTAGCGGGGAGAAACAATGAGCAGTTCTTC. This sequence encodes CASSPLAGRNNEQFF.

V gene TRBV4-1 combines with J gene TRBJ1-5, with 7 nucleotides matching TRBD1. CDR1 and CDR2 (germline): MGHRA, YSYEKL. The V segment lost 2 bases and the J segment 6 bases; nucleotides outside the gene matches: 10. The CDR3 covers 16 residues. The CDR3 protein is CASSQNRGSPPQPQHF. Here the CDR3 DNA reads TGCGCCAGCAGCCAAAACAGGGGAAGTCCCCCTCAGCCCCAGCATTTT.

The chain has TRBV7-9 and TRBJ2-3; tentatively, D is TRBD1 (8 bases). Per germline, CDR1 SEHNR and CDR2 FQNEAQ (reference sequence). V was pared by 7 bases and J by 4 bases, with 15 bases between. This CDR3 has 14 residues. The CDR3 nucleotides read TGTGCCAGCAACACAGGGGGGGGTGCAGATACGCAGTATTTT. It codes for CASNTGGGADTQYF. The full variable domain, completed using reference TRBV7-9 and TRBJ2-3, is DTGVSQNPRHKITKRGQNVTFRCDPISEHNRLYWYRQTLGQGPEFLTYFQNEAQLEKSRLLSDRFSAERPKGSFSTLEIQRTEQGDSAMYLCASNTGGGADTQYFGPGTRLTVL.

The gene calls are TRBV7-6 and TRBJ2-2; TRBD1 might be the D (5 bases). Germline CDR1 and CDR2: SGHVS and FNYEAQ. The V end was cut by 2 bases, the J end by 4 bases, with 20 bases between. There are 18 residues in the CDR3. The CDR3 DNA reads as TGTGCCAGCAGCTTATCGGGCAGGGCACGCGGTGGCACCGGGGAGCTGTTTTTT. Translated, it gives CASSLSGRARGGTGELFF.

The V gene is TRBV7-8, the J gene TRBJ2-2, with 9 bases that match TRBD2. The V segment lost 3 bases and the J segment 1 base; nucleotides outside the gene matches: 0. This CDR3 is 15 amino acids long. The germline gives CDR1 SGHVS, CDR2 FQNEAQ. This CDR3 is CASSLTSGNTGELFF. The CDR3 DNA reads as TGTGCCAGCAGCTTGACTAGCGGGAACACCGGGGAGCTGTTTTTT.

The V call is TRBV28, the J call TRBJ2-7; a weak D match, TRBD1 (6 bases). Germline CDR1 and CDR2: MDHEN and SYDVKM. The CDR3 consists of 13 residues. V was clipped by 5 bases and J by 9 bases, with 17 bases between them. The CDR3 here is CASSARDTVWQYF. The CDR3 nucleotides read TGTGCCAGCAGTGCCCGGGACACCGTCTGGCAGTACTTC.

The chain links TRBV7-8 to TRBJ2-7; 7 nucleotides agree with TRBD2. The germline CDR1 and CDR2 sequences are SGHVS and FQNEAQ. With V trimmed by 6 bases and J by 11 bases, 10 bases remained unmatched. This CDR3 comprises 12 residues. CDR3 coding DNA: TGTGCCAGCAGTCCCGAGGGCCTAGCGGAGTACTTC. Translating it yields CASSPEGLAEYF.

The rearrangement uses TRBV5-1 and TRBJ2-1, with D unresolved. Germline CDR1 reads SGHRS; CDR2 reads YFSETQ. This CDR3 region has 14 residues. Trimming removed 1 base at V and 7 bases at J, with 12 bases between. The CDR3 here is CASSLRHSTNEQFF. DNA of the CDR3: TGCGCCAGCAGCTTGAGACACTCGACGAATGAGCAGTTCTTC.

The chain combines TRBV10-1 with TRBJ2-3, with TRBD1 as a possible D gene (6 bases). Trimming cost V 3 bases and J 5 bases, with 12 bases left between them. CDR3 length equals 14 residues. Germline assignment: CDR1 WNHNN and CDR2 SYGVQD (reference sequence). CDR3 amino acids: CASSDSPGVDTQYF. CDR3 DNA sequence: TGCGCCAGCAGTGACTCCCCAGGGGTAGATACGCAGTATTTT.

This clone has only a few counts. The chain combines TRBV7-8 with TRBJ2-5; 7 bases match TRBD2. V lost 2 bases to trimming and J lost 4 bases; unmatched junction nucleotides: 4. Germline loops: CDR1 SGHVS, CDR2 FQNEAQ. This CDR3 spans 14 amino acids. The chain's CDR3 is CASSLIGGGETQYF. In nucleotides, the CDR3 is TGTGCCAGCAGCTTAATAGGCGGGGGAGAGACCCAGTACTTC. Full variable domain (remainder filled in from reference TRBV7-8 and TRBJ2-5): GAGVSQSPRYKVAKRGQDVALRCDPISGHVSLFWYQQALGQGPEFLTYFQNEAQLDKSGLPSDRFFAERPEGSVSTLKIQRTQQEDSAVYLCASSLIGGGETQYFGPGTRLLVL.

The rearrangement joins TRBV15 to TRBJ2-7, with TRBD1 identical over 7 bases. Germline V gene sequence: CDR1 LNHNV, CDR2 YYDKDF (reference sequence). V trimming: 5 bases; J trimming: 1 base; junction bases outside the gene matches: 5. The CDR3 has 14 amino acids. CDR3 residues: CATSYNRGSYEQYF. CDR3 bases: TGTGCCACCAGCTACAACAGGGGATCCTACGAGCAGTACTTC.

J is TRBJ2-7 and V is TRBV7-2, with 8 bases identical to TRBD2. From germline, CDR1 is SGHTA and CDR2 FQGNSA. The V gene end was trimmed by 1 base and the J gene end by 6 bases; junction bases not matched to a gene: 17. The CDR3 covers 18 residues. This CDR3 is CASSLEPWRSGGPCEQYF. The CDR3, as DNA: TGTGCCAGCAGCTTAGAACCCTGGAGGAGCGGGGGACCCTGCGAGCAGTACTTC.

This sequence joins TRBV14 and TRBJ2-7, with D perhaps matching TRBD2 (6 bases). This CDR3 comprises 13 residues. The V gene's germline CDR1 is SGHDN and CDR2 FVKESK. V was trimmed by 3 bases and J by 6 bases, leaving 12 bases between them. CDR3 sequence (DNA): TGTGCCAGCAGCCAGGGTGGGGGAGGCGAGCAGTACTTC. Translated, it gives CASSQGGGGEQYF.

The chain has TRBV2 and TRBJ2-5, with 10 positions matching TRBD1. Trimming took 10 bases from V and 3 from J; bases not matched to a gene: 8. Germline V gene sequence: CDR1 SNHLY, CDR2 FYNNEI. This CDR3 is 14 amino acids long. Here the CDR3 DNA reads TGTGCCAAGGGACAGGGGAGGGGAGAAGAGACCCAGTACTTC. Its translation is CAKGQGRGEETQYF.

This clone has only one observation. This chain joins TRBV11-2 and TRBJ1-5; 7 bases match TRBD1. V lost 3 bases, J lost 6 bases, and 8 bases stayed unmatched. This CDR3 comprises 15 residues. The V gene's germline CDR1 is SGHAT and CDR2 FQNNGV. In DNA form, the CDR3 reads TGTGCCAGCAGCTTGAGGACAGGCGTCGGTCAGCCCCAGCATTTT. Its protein product is CASSLRTGVGQPQHF.

With respect to this clone: At one boundary the junction diverges from the germline segment, which might be a read error. The gene calls are TRBV7-2 and TRBJ2-1; 7 bases fit TRBD2. The CDR3 covers 16 residues. Germline V gene sequence: CDR1 SGHTA, CDR2 FQGNSA. CDR3 region: CASSQATGGTYNEQFF. The CDR3 DNA is TGCGCCAGCAGCCAAGCTACGGGGGGAACCTACAATGAGCAGTTCTTC.

This chain joins TRBV7-2 and TRBJ2-1; 9 nucleotides align to TRBD2. The ends lost 4 bases at V and 3 bases at J; junction bases unmatched: 10. This CDR3 comprises 17 residues. Germline lookup yields CDR1 SGHTA and CDR2 FQGNSA. The CDR3 region is CASSSYPGTSLYNEQFF. The CDR3 coding sequence is TGTGCCAGCAGCTCGTACCCCGGGACTAGCCTCTACAATGAGCAGTTCTTC.

This clone was observed a handful of times. This chain joins TRBV28 and TRBJ1-4; D is unclear. CDR3 size: 15 residues. The germline CDR1 and CDR2 sequences are MDHEN and SYDVKM. Trimming took off 7 bases at V and 7 bases at J, with 19 bases between the two ends. The CDR3 coding sequence is TGTGCCAGCACCCCCACACACACCGGGAGTGAAAAACTGTTTTTT. Its protein is CASTPTHTGSEKLFF. The full variable domain, completed using reference TRBV28 and TRBJ1-4, is DVKVTQSSRYLVKRTGEKVFLECVQDMDHENMFWYRQDPGLGLRLIYFSYDVKMKEKGDIPEGYSVSREKKERFSLILESASTNQTSMYLCASTPTHTGSEKLFFGSGTQLSVL.

The CDR3 protein is CASSHRASSAYEQYF. CDR3 nucleotides: TGTGCCAGCAGCCACCGGGCTAGCAGCGCCTACGAGCAGTACTTC. The chain uses TRBV7-9 and TRBJ2-7; weak D call: TRBD2 (5 bases). In germline, CDR1 is SEHNR, CDR2 FQNEAQ (reference sequence). The V end lost 5 bases, the J end lost 2 bases, and 16 bases lay between the germline ends. The CDR3 covers 15 residues. The full variable domain, with the rest looked up from reference TRBV7-9 and TRBJ2-7, is DTGVSQNPRHKITKRGQNVTFRCDPISEHNRLYWYRQTLGQGPEFLTYFQNEAQLEKSRLLSDRFSAERPKGSFSTLEIQRTEQGDSAMYLCASSHRASSAYEQYFGPGTRLTVT.

This clone was seen a single time. The CDR3 sequence: CASSFISGQGTNIQYF. CDR3 nucleotide sequence: TGTGCCAGCAGTTTCATCTCAGGACAGGGGACAAACATTCAGTACTTC. This chain uses TRBV27 with TRBJ2-4, with 9 nucleotides matching TRBD1. The CDR3 spans 16 residues. CDR1 is MNHEY, CDR2 SMNVEV, per germline (reference sequence). V lost 3 bases to trimming and J lost 6 bases; unmatched junction nucleotides: 9.

This clone was detected only a few times. The chain couples TRBV19 to TRBJ2-2; 8 nucleotides line up with TRBD2. The V gene's germline CDR1 is LNHDA and CDR2 SQIVND (reference sequence). The V and J ends lost 5 bases and 0 bases, in that order; junction bases with no gene match: 5. CDR3 size: 16 residues. The CDR3 bases are TGTGCCAGTAGTGCAAGACTAGCGCCGAACACCGGGGAGCTGTTTTTT. Translating gives CASSARLAPNTGELFF.

The gene calls are TRBV27 and TRBJ2-2, with TRBD1 matching over 11 bases. V lost 5 bases, J lost 4 bases, and 3 bases stayed unmatched. The CDR3 has 15 residues. Germline CDR1 and CDR2: MNHEY and SMNVEV (reference sequence). For the CDR3, the DNA is TGTGCCAGCAGTACCGGGACAGGGGGCACCGGGGAGCTGTTTTTT. As protein: CASSTGTGGTGELFF.

The chain links TRBV27 to TRBJ2-1; 11 positions agree with TRBD2. The CDR3 extends over 15 amino acids. V lost 2 bases, J lost 7 bases, and 4 bases stayed unmatched. The germline CDR1 and CDR2 sequences are MNHEY and SMNVEV (reference sequence). The CDR3 region is CASSLVAGGVNEQFF. DNA for the CDR3: TGTGCCAGCAGTTTAGTAGCGGGAGGGGTAAATGAGCAGTTCTTC.

The gene calls are TRBV5-8 and TRBJ2-1, with TRBD2 matching over 14 bases. The V gene end was trimmed by 4 bases and the J gene end by 5 bases; junction bases not matched to a gene: 11. Germline CDR1 reads SGHTS; CDR2 reads YDEGEE. The CDR3 sequence is 18 residues long. As DNA, the CDR3 is TGTGCCAGCAGCACCGGGACTAGCGGGAGAAAAGACCACAATGAGCAGTTCTTC. Encoded protein: CASSTGTSGRKDHNEQFF. The full variable domain, completed using reference TRBV5-8 and TRBJ2-1, is EAGVTQSPTHLIKTRGQQATLRCSPISGHTSVYWYQQALGLGLQFLLWYDEGEERNRGNFPPRFSGRQFPNYSSELNVNALELEDSALYLCASSTGTSGRKDHNEQFFGPGTRLTVL.

The chain has TRBV9 and TRBJ1-6; D ambiguous. CDR1 SGDLS and CDR2 YYNGEE come from the germline V gene. The CDR3 spans 13 residues. The V and J ends lost 4 bases and 10 bases respectively, with 12 bases between them. The CDR3 DNA follows: TGTGCCAGCAGCCCCTCCGGGGTCTCACCCCTCCACTTT. Translating it yields CASSPSGVSPLHF.